Listed below are T cell receptor beta chains from one sample, sequenced in a study of Graves' ophthalmopathy and Graves' hyperthyroidism. One entry per CDR3 protein results from TCRdb running MiXCR on the multiplex PCR reads. The sample contains fewer than 600,000 distinct CDR3 sequences, 13% to 15% of which appear only once. Sequenced: blood. These receptors were taken from a woman aged 25 to 39 with Graves' ophthalmopathy. The CDR3 runs from the conserved cysteine through the conserved F or W. The D gene is left open where the match is weak. Only part of the rows carry a size: once, few, many, or a class if the clone is expanded.

v_call	d_call	clone_size	j_call	cdr3_aa	cdr3_nt
TRBV29-1	.	many	TRBJ2-5	CSVARSDQETQYF	TGCAGCGTTGCTCGGTCAGACCAAGAGACCCAGTACTTC
TRBV15	.	many	TRBJ1-1	CATSRGAGEAFF	TGTGCCACCAGCAGAGGGGCGGGTGAAGCTTTCTTT
TRBV7-9	.	many	TRBJ2-5	CASSLEGSQETQYF	TGTGCCAGCAGCTTAGAGGGTAGCCAAGAGACCCAGTACTTC
TRBV6-1	TRBD2	.	TRBJ2-5	CASSALAGSPQETQYF	TGTGCCAGCAGTGCACTAGCGGGGTCCCCCCAAGAGACCCAGTACTTC
TRBV7-9	.	many	TRBJ2-7	CASSLGGSGTYEQYF	TGTGCCAGCAGCTTAGGGGGGAGTGGAACCTACGAGCAGTACTTC
TRBV12-3/TRBV12-4	.	few	TRBJ2-7	CASRRTGESYEQYF	TGTGCCAGCAGACGAACAGGAGAATCCTACGAGCAGTACTTC
TRBV11-2	.	many	TRBJ1-6	CASSFGSYNSPLHF	TGTGCCAGCAGCTTTGGCAGTTATAATTCACCCCTCCACTTT
TRBV27	.	many	TRBJ1-2	CASSGGFGYTF	TGTGCCAGCAGTGGGGGGTTTGGCTACACCTTC
TRBV6-5	.	many	TRBJ2-2	CASSPQGSTGELFF	TGTGCCAGCAGCCCCCAGGGCTCCACCGGGGAGCTGTTTTTT
TRBV20-1	TRBD1	many	TRBJ2-7	CSAQDRSTYEQYF	TGCAGTGCTCAGGACAGGAGCACCTACGAGCAGTACTTC
TRBV7-9	.	.	TRBJ2-7	CASSFQKNEQYF	TGTGCCAGCAGCTTCCAGAAAAACGAGCAGTACTTC
TRBV27	.	.	TRBJ1-6	CASGPTGQSPLHF	TGTGCCAGCGGACCCACAGGGCAATCACCCCTCCACTTT
TRBV6-1	.	many	TRBJ2-7	CASDIDYPGRAYEQYF	TGTGCCAGTGACATTGACTACCCAGGGCGCGCCTACGAGCAGTACTTC
TRBV27	.	many	TRBJ1-1	CASSPDKASINTEAFF	TGTGCCAGCAGTCCGGACAAGGCGAGCATCAACACTGAAGCTTTCTTT
TRBV20-1	.	many	TRBJ1-6	CSAQEGVYDRNSPLHF	TGCAGTGCCCAAGAGGGGGTTTACGACAGGAATTCACCCCTCCACTTT
TRBV7-2	.	many	TRBJ1-6	CASGYRSPLHF	TGTGCCAGCGGGTATAGGTCACCCCTCCACTTT
TRBV12-3/TRBV12-4	.	many	TRBJ1-2	CASSSGAREGCYTF	TGTGCCAGCAGTTCGGGGGCGCGGGAGGGATGCTACACCTTC
TRBV2	.	many	TRBJ2-7	CASSSDRTLYEQYF	TGTGCCAGCTCCTCCGACAGGACGCTCTACGAGCAGTACTTC
TRBV25-1	.	many	TRBJ1-1	CASSGGVTEAFF	TGTGCCAGCAGTGGAGGGGTCACTGAAGCTTTCTTT
TRBV28	TRBD1	many	TRBJ2-5	CASSFPTGAGETQYF	TGTGCCAGCAGTTTCCCCACAGGGGCGGGAGAGACCCAGTACTTC
TRBV9	.	.	TRBJ1-2	CASSPTREGKANYGYTF	TGTGCCAGCAGCCCAACCCGGGAGGGGAAAGCTAACTATGGCTACACCTTC
TRBV7-9	.	many	TRBJ2-7	CASSLVGQYEQYF	TGTGCCAGCAGCTTAGTTGGGCAGTACGAGCAGTACTTC
TRBV11-2	.	few	TRBJ1-2	CASSPTYGYTF	TGTGCCAGCAGCCCGACTTATGGCTACACCTTC
TRBV7-2	.	many	TRBJ2-5	CASSLSGLREETQYF	TGTGCCAGCAGTCTCAGTGGGCTCAGGGAAGAGACCCAGTACTTC
TRBV9	TRBD1	.	TRBJ2-1	CASRQTGVDEQFF	TGTGCCAGCAGACAAACAGGGGTGGATGAGCAGTTCTTC